This T cell receptor beta chain is drawn from a study of glioma-infiltrating T cells. Amplification of TCR alpha and beta CDR3 regions from RNA used iRepertoire nested multiplex PCR. MiXCR, run by TCRdb on the multiplex PCR reads, gives a single entry per CDR3 protein. Found here are approximately 400,000 distinct CDR3 sequences, 41% of them singletons; the top ten hold about 12%. This clonotype was detected once. With a much larger clone just one base away, this may be a read error. Germline V gene sequence: CDR1 MNHEY, CDR2 SMNVEV (reference sequence). V was shortened by 9 bases and J by 5 bases, with 16 bases between the two germline ends. CDR3 length equals 13 residues.

J is TRBJ1-2 and V is TRBV27; D ambiguous. The origin of this receptor is a human donor with low-grade glioma or glioblastoma, undergoing nonglioma brain surgery, or in good health (not recorded which). The specimen sequenced was glioma tissue, nonneoplastic brain tissue, or PBMCs (not recorded which). The CDR3 DNA reads as TGTGCCAGAAGTCCAAAGGCAGGTTATGGCTACACCTTC. Amino acid sequence: CARSPKAGYGYTF.